What follows is one T cell receptor (beta chain) and its context. The CDR3 extends over 14 amino acids. V gave up 2 bases and J gave up 7 bases, with 12 bases separating them. The data originate from a study of CD8 T cells in ankylosing spondylitis. TCRdb analysed the 5' RACE reads with MiXCR anew, one entry per CDR3 protein. The repertoire consists of 340,000 or so distinct CDR3 sequences, with approximately 14% occurring once and the leading ten covering about 1%. The sequenced sample was blood, either unsorted or a sorted T cell fraction (not recorded which). This sequence joins TRBV12-3 or TRBV12-4 and TRBJ1-5; weak D call: TRBD1 (5 bases). The origin of this receptor is a male donor with ankylosing spondylitis or in good health (not recorded which). Written as DNA, the CDR3 is TGTGCCAGCAGTTTATCGGGGCGGGGGCAGCCCCAGCATTTT. Translating gives CASSLSGRGQPQHF.